Presented here are 10 T cell receptor beta chains from one specimen sequenced in a study of cytomegalovirus exposure and HLA in healthy donors. The study ran its PCR with 60 Vbeta and 13 Jbeta primers. Sequencing was performed with immunoSEQ multiplex PCR; in TCRdb, only in-frame clones are kept and a portion is missing. The data show 150,000 to 200,000 clones, 70% to 90% seen once. The sequenced sample was PBMCs. The receptors come from a woman aged 18-30 years in good health and CMV-seronegative.

The count of this clone is one. J is TRBJ1-2 and V is TRBV4-3; D perhaps matches TRBD1 (6 bases). Trimming shortened V by 3 bases and J by 4 bases, and 15 bases separated the two germline ends. CDR3 length: 15 amino acids. From germline, CDR1 is LGHNA and CDR2 YSLEER. For the CDR3, the DNA is TGCGCCAGCAGCCAGAGCCGGGACACCTTCTATGGCTACACCTTC. This translates into CASSQSRDTFYGYTF.

The V gene is TRBV6-1, the J gene TRBJ1-1; no clear D. The germline CDR1 and CDR2 sequences are MNHNS and SASEGT. The CDR3 is made up of 14 amino acids. V dropped 2 bases and J dropped 10 bases, with 17 bases sitting between them. CDR3 region: CASSELWATLTAFF. Here the CDR3 DNA reads TGTGCCAGCAGTGAATTGTGGGCCACCCTAACAGCTTTCTTT.

This chain uses TRBV18 with TRBJ2-7; possibly TRBD2 for D (6 bases). Per germline, CDR1 KGHSH and CDR2 LQKENI. V gave up 5 bases and J gave up 4 bases, with 9 bases separating them. The CDR3 has 12 amino acids. The CDR3 sequence is CASSSGGYEQYF. CDR3 DNA: TGTGCCAGCTCATCCGGGGGATACGAGCAGTACTTC.

This chain connects TRBV6-5 to TRBJ2-5; 9 positions match TRBD2. The junction had 3 bases not matched to a gene; V was cut back by 8 bases and J by 2 bases. CDR1 is MNHEY and CDR2 is SVGAGI in the germline V gene. There are 13 residues in the CDR3. CDR3 sequence reads: CASGTSRQETQYF. The CDR3 DNA follows: TGTGCCAGCGGGACTAGCCGGCAAGAGACCCAGTACTTC.

The chain recombines TRBV4-3 with TRBJ2-7; D possibly corresponds to TRBD1 (5 bases). Germline lookup yields CDR1 LGHNA and CDR2 YSLEER. Between the trimmed V and J ends, which lost 1 base and 4 bases, there was a span of 11 bases. This CDR3 is 14 amino acids long. The CDR3, as DNA: TGCGCCAGCAGCCAAGGTGGAACAGGATACGAGCAGTACTTC. Encoded protein: CASSQGGTGYEQYF.

The rearrangement uses TRBV5-1 and TRBJ2-7; maybe TRBD1 (5 bases). This CDR3 has 12 amino acids. Germline loops: CDR1 SGHRS, CDR2 YFSETQ. V shed 2 bases and J shed 3 bases, with 6 bases lying between them. CDR3 DNA: TGCGCCAGCAGCTTTGACAGCTACGAGCAGTACTTC. The encoded protein is CASSFDSYEQYF.

Turning to this clone: The identical CDR3 is also encoded by other nucleotide sequences in the sample. The V gene is TRBV9, the J gene TRBJ2-7; D perhaps matches TRBD2 (7 bases). Germline values: CDR1 SGDLS, CDR2 YYNGEE. This CDR3 spans 15 amino acids. The germline V and J ends were trimmed by 0 bases and 2 bases, with 12 bases remaining between them. The CDR3 DNA reads as TGTGCCAGCAGCGTAGGGGCGGGGGCGACCTACGAGCAGTACTTC. Its protein is CASSVGAGATYEQYF.

The chain couples TRBV9 to TRBJ1-2; TRBD1 matches at 10 bases. This CDR3 is built from 14 residues. From germline, CDR1 is SGDLS and CDR2 YYNGEE. The V gene end was trimmed by 2 bases and the J gene end by 2 bases; junction bases not matched to a gene: 0. Here the CDR3 DNA reads TGTGCCAGCAGCGTGGGACAGGGGAACTATGGCTACACCTTC. Encoded protein: CASSVGQGNYGYTF.

This clone was recorded a few times. V gene TRBV6-1 combines with J gene TRBJ1-2; a weak D match, TRBD1 (6 bases). The CDR3 spans 12 residues. Trimming removed 9 bases from V and 2 bases from J, with 10 bases in between. The germline CDR1 and CDR2 sequences are MNHNS and SASEGT. This chain's CDR3 is CASAQGNYGYTF. The CDR3 coding sequence is TGTGCCAGTGCCCAGGGGAACTATGGCTACACCTTC.

The table lists this clone with a few counts. The V gene is TRBV6-5, the J gene TRBJ1-1; 7 bases agree with TRBD1. The CDR3 is made up of 15 amino acids. Germline CDR1 reads MNHEY; CDR2 reads SVGAGI. The trim removed 0 bases at V and 4 bases at J, leaving 5 bases unmatched. The CDR3 bases are TGTGCCAGCAGTTACTCGAACAGGGGAGGCACTGAAGCTTTCTTT. Translated: CASSYSNRGGTEAFF.